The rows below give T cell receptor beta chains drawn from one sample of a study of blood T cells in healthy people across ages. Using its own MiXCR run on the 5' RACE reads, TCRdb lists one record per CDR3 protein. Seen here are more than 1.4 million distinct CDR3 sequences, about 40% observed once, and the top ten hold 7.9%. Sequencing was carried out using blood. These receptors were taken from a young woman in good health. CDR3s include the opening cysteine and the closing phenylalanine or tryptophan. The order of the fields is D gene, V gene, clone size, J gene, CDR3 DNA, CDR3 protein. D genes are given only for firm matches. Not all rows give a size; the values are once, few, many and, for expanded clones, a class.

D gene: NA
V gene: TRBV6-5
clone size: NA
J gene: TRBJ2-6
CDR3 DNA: TGTGCCAGCCGTCGCGGGGGCGCTTCCGGGGCCAACGTCCTGACTTTC
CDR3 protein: CASRRGGASGANVLTF

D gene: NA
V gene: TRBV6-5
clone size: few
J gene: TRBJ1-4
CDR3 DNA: TGTGCCAGCAGTTACTTCTCAGGTCTGGGATTAAATGAAAAACTGTTTTTT
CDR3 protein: CASSYFSGLGLNEKLFF

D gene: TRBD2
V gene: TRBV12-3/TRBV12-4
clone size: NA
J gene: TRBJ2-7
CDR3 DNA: TGTGCCAGCAGACCCGGCGGGGGGCGCGAGCAGTACTTC
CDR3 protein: CASRPGGGREQYF

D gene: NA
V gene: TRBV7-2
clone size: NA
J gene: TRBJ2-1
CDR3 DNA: TGTGCCAGCAGCTTAGTCTCCGCAGCGGCCTACAATGAGCAGTTCTTC
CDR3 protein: CASSLVSAAAYNEQFF

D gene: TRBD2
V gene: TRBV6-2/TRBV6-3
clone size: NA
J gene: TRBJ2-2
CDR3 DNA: TGTGCCAGCAGTCGACCTAAGGGACTAGCGGGAGGGACCATCACCGGGGAGCTGTTTTTT
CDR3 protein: CASSRPKGLAGGTITGELFF

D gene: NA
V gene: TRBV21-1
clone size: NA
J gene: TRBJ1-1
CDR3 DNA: TGTGCCAGCAGGTACAGGGGGGGTGACACTGAAGCTTTCTTT
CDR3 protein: CASRYRGGDTEAFF

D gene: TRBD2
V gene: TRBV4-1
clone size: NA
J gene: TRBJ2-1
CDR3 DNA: TGCGCCAGCAGCCTAGGACTAGCGGCCATCAATGAGCAGTTCTTC
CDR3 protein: CASSLGLAAINEQFF

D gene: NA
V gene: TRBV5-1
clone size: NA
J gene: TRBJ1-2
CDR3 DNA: TGCGCCAGCAGCTTGGCCATGACGCGGGCAGGGGAGACTAACTATGGCTACACCTTC
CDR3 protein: CASSLAMTRAGETNYGYTF

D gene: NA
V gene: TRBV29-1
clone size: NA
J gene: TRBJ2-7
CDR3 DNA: TGCAGCCTGCCTACCCGGGCCGACTACGAGCAGTACTTC
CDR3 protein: CSLPTRADYEQYF

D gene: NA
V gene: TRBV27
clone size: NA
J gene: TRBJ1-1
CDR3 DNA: TGTGCCAGCAGCAAGAGTTTGGGGGGCCCTGAAGCTTTCTTT
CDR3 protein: CASSKSLGGPEAFF

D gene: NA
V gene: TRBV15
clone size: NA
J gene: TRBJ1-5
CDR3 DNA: TGTGCCACCAGCCCAGGGGTCGGCAATCAGCCCCAGCATTTT
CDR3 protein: CATSPGVGNQPQHF

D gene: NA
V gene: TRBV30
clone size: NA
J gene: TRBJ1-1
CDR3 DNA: TGTGCCTGGAGTGGCACTGGTATATCTGAAGCTTTCTTT
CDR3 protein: CAWSGTGISEAFF

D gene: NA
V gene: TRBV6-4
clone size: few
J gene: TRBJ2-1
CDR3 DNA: TGTGCCAGCAGCGCCCGGATGGGGAGCTCCTACAATGAGCAGTTCTTC
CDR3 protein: CASSARMGSSYNEQFF

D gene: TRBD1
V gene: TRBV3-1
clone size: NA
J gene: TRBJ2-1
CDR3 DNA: TGTGCCAGCAGCCAAGGGGACAGACCTACCTACAATGAGCAGTTCTTC
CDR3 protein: CASSQGDRPTYNEQFF

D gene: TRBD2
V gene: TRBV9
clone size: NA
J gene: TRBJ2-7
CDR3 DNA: TGTGCCAGCAGCCCTCAGACTAGCGGGGAGTACGAGCAGTACTTC
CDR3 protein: CASSPQTSGEYEQYF

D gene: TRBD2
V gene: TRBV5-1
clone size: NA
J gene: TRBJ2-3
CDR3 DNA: TGCGCCAGCAGCTTGTCCTCTAGCGGGAGCACAGATACGCAGTATTTT
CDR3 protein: CASSLSSSGSTDTQYF

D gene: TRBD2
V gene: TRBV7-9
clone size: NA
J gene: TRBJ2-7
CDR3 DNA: TGTGCCAGCAGCGTCCGCCTAGCGGGAGACGAGCAGTACTTC
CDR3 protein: CASSVRLAGDEQYF

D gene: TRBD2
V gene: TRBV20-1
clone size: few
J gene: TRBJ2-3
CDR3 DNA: TGCAGTGCTAGAGGTCTAGCGGGACCGCTCAGTCAGTATTTT
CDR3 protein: CSARGLAGPLSQYF

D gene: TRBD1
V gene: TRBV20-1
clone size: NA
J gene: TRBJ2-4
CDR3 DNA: TGCAGTGCTGACACCGGGACAGGGGGCTGCGGGCAGTACTTC
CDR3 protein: CSADTGTGGCGQYF

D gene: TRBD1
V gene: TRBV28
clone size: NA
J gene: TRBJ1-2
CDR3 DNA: TGTGCCAGCAGTTTAGTTACAGGGGGTTTTGGCTACACCTTC
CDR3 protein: CASSLVTGGFGYTF

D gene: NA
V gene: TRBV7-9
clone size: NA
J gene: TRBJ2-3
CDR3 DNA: TGTGCCAGCAGACAGGACGGTAGCACAGATACGCAGTATTTT
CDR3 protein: CASRQDGSTDTQYF

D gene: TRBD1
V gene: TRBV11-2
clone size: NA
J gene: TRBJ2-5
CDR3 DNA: TGTGCCAGCAGCTCCTGGACAGGGGGCTTAGAGACCCAGTACTTC
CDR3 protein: CASSSWTGGLETQYF

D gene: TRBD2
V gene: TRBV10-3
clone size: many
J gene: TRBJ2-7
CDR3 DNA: TGTGCCATCAGCGCGACTAGCGGGGGTTCCTACGAGCAGTACTTC
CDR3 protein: CAISATSGGSYEQYF

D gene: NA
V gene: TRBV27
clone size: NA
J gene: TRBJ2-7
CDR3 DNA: TGTGCCAGCAGTTTGAGCCCGAGGCAGCCGCTTACCTACGAGCAGTACTTC
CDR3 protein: CASSLSPRQPLTYEQYF

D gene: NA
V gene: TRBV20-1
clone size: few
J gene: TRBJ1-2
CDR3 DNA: TGCAGTGCTAGGGAACTAGGGGGGATTAACTATGGCTACACCTTC
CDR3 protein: CSARELGGINYGYTF

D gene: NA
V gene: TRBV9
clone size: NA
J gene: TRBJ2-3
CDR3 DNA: TGTGCCAGCAGCGTAAAGGGCACAGATACGCAGTATTTT
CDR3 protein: CASSVKGTDTQYF

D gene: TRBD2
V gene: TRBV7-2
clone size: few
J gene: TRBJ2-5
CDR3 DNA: TGTGCCAGCAGCTTAGTACTAGCGGGGGGGTACCAAGAGACCCAGTACTTC
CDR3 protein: CASSLVLAGGYQETQYF

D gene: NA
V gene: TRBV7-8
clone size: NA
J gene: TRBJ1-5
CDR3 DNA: TGTGCCAGCAGCTTAGGCACCTTCAATCAGCCCCAGCATTTT
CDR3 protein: CASSLGTFNQPQHF

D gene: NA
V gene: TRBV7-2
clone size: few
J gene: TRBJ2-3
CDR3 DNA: TGTGCCAGCAGCTTAGCCCTCGAGAATACGCAGTATTTT
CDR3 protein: CASSLALENTQYF

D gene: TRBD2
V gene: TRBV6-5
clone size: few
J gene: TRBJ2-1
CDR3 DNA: TGTGCCAGCATGGTGACTAGCGGGAGGCCGTATGAGCAGTTCTTC
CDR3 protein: CASMVTSGRPYEQFF

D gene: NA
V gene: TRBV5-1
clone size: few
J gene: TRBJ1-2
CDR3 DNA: TGCGCCAGCAGCTTTGACGGAGCCTATGGCTACACCTTC
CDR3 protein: CASSFDGAYGYTF

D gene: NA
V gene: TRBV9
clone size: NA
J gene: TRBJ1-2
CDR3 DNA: TGTGCCAGCAGCGTAGCGGGCGGAACTAAGCGGTATGGCTACACCTTC
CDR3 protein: CASSVAGGTKRYGYTF

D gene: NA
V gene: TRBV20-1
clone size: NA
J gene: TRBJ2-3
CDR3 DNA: TGCAGTGCTACATTGGCGGTAGGCCTGGCAGATACGCAGTATTTT
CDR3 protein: CSATLAVGLADTQYF

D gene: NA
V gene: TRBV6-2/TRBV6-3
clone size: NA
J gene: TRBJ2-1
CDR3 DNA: TGTGCCAGCTCCGATGGGAGCAAAGGTGAGCAGTTCTTC
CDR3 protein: CASSDGSKGEQFF

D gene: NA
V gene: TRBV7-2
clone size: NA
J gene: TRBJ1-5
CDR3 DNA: TGTGCCAGCAGCCTCGGGGTTCTGAATCAGCCCCAGCATTTT
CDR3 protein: CASSLGVLNQPQHF

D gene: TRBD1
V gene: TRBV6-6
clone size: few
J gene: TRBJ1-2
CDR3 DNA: TGTGCCAGCAGTTTTATCCGGGACAGGGGGAACTATGGCTACACCTTC
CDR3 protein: CASSFIRDRGNYGYTF

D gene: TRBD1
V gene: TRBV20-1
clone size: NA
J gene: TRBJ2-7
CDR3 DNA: TGCAGTGCTACTTCGACGACAGGGGAAGTGGACGAGCAGTACTTC
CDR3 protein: CSATSTTGEVDEQYF

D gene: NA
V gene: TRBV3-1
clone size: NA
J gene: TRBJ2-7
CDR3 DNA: TGTGCCAGCACCTCGAAAGGGGCCGGCGAGCAGTACTTC
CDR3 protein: CASTSKGAGEQYF

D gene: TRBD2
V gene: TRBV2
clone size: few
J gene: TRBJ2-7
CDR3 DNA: TGTGCCAGCAGACAGCCGGGAGGAGGGCCCTACGAGCAGTACTTC
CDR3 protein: CASRQPGGGPYEQYF

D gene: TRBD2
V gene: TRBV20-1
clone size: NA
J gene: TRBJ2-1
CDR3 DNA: TGCAGTGCTAGAGTGGGGACGGGAGGGGCCTACAATGAGCAGTTCTTC
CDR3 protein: CSARVGTGGAYNEQFF

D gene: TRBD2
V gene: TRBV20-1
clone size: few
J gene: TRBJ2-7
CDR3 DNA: TGCAGTGCTAGTCCCTGGCTAGCGGGAAAGGACGAGCAGTACTTC
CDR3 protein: CSASPWLAGKDEQYF

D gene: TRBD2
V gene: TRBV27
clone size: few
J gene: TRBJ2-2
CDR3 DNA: TGTGCCAGCAGTTTATCACTAGCGGGAAGCAGGGGGGAGCTGTTTTTT
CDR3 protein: CASSLSLAGSRGELFF

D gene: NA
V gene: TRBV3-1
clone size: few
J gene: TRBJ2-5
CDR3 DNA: TGTGCCAGCAGCCCCCTTCGGGGCCCCGAGACCCAGTACTTC
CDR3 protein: CASSPLRGPETQYF

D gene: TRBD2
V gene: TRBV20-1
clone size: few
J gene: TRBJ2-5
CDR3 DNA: TGCAGTGCTAGACTTCCCGGGACTAGCGGGGCCAATGAGCAGTACTTC
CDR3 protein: CSARLPGTSGANEQYF

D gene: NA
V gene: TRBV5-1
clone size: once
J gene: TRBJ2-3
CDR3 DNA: TGCGCCAGCAGCCCGGTCCCGCCAGATACGCAGTATTTT
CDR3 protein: CASSPVPPDTQYF

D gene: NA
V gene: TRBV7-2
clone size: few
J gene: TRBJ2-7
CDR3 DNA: TGTGCCAGCAGCTTAGCGCTCTCTGTGGGCCATGAGCAGTACTTC
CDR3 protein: CASSLALSVGHEQYF

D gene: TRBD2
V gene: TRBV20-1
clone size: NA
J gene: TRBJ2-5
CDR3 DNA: TGCAGTGCTGAGGTACCGGGACTACAAGAGACCCAGTACTTC
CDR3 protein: CSAEVPGLQETQYF

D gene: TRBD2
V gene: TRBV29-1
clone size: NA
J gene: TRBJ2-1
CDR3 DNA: TGCAGCGTTGACAGAGGGAGGGCGGGCAATGAGCAGTTCTTC
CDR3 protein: CSVDRGRAGNEQFF

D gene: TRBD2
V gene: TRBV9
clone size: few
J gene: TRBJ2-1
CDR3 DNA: TGTGCCAGCAGCGTAACAGGAGCGGGGGGTCGGGAGCAGTTCTTC
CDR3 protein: CASSVTGAGGREQFF

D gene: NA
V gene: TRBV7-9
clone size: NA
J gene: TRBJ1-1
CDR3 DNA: TGTGCCACCACAAGCGGCCAGAACACTGAAGCTTTCTTT
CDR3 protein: CATTSGQNTEAFF

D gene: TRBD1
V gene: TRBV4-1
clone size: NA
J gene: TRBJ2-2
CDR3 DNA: TGCGCCAGTAGCCGAAAAAGCCCGGGACAGCAGAACACCGGGGAGCTGTTTTTT
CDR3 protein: CASSRKSPGQQNTGELFF

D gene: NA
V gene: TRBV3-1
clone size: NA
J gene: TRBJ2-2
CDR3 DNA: TGTGCCAGCAGGGGGCACCCGGACACCGGGGAGCTGTTTTTT
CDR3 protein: CASRGHPDTGELFF